The 27 T cell receptor beta chains below all came from one sample that was sequenced in a study of blood T cells in healthy people across ages. Next came a second PCR, run for about 7 to 12 cycles, which used a sample-barcoded 5' primer along with a J-beta primer mix. TCRdb ran MiXCR on the 5' RACE reads and lists one entry per CDR3 protein. The sample consists of over 700,000 distinct CDR3 sequences, roughly 53% of them appearing once. Sequenced material: blood. Source of these receptors: an elderly man in good health.

Regarding this clonotype: At one end the junction does not follow the germline gene, possibly because of a read error. This sequence joins TRBV5-1 and TRBJ2-5, with D perhaps TRBD1 (5 bases). The CDR3 has 14 amino acids. From germline, CDR1 is SGHRS and CDR2 YFSETQ. CDR3 loop: CANSPQGSQETQYF. In nucleotides, the CDR3 is TGCGCCAACAGCCCTCAGGGTTCTCAAGAGACCCAGTACTTC. The full variable domain, its missing parts supplied by reference TRBV5-1 and TRBJ2-5, is KAGVTQTPRYLIKTRGQQVTLSCSPISGHRSVSWYQQTPGQGLQFLFEYFSETQRNKGNFPGRFSGRQFSNSRSEMNVSTLELGDSALYLCANSPQGSQETQYFGPGTRLLVL.

J is TRBJ2-1 and V is TRBV28; D not certain. The ends were cut back, 6 bases at V and 8 bases at J, with 8 bases in the middle. The germline gives CDR1 MDHEN, CDR2 SYDVKM. CDR3 length: 11 amino acids. The CDR3 bases are TGTGCCAGCAGAAGGGCGTATGAGCAGTTCTTC. This sequence encodes CASRRAYEQFF.

Note on this clonotype: This likely comes from a read error, as the CDR3 has no conserved phenylalanine or tryptophan at its end. The chain is built from TRBV5-6 and TRBJ2-5, with 7 bases matching TRBD1. V lost 2 bases to trimming and J lost 4 bases; unmatched junction nucleotides: 11. Germline V gives CDR1 SGHDT, CDR2 YYEEEE. This CDR3 spans 16 amino acids. In nucleotides, the CDR3 is TGTGCCAGCAGCTTCTACCTAGGACAGGTTATAGAGACCCAGTACTTA. Amino acids: CASSFYLGQVIETQYL.

This clonotype was observed a few times. The CDR3 reads CASSLQSTYNSPLHF. CDR3 DNA sequence: TGTGCCAGCAGCTTACAGTCAACCTATAATTCACCCCTCCACTTT. This rearrangement joins TRBV7-9 to TRBJ1-6; D unresolved. CDR1 and CDR2 (germline): SEHNR, FQNEAQ (reference sequence). V lost 2 bases to trimming and J lost 2 bases, with 7 bases between them. CDR3 length: 15 amino acids.

The chain couples TRBV4-2 to TRBJ2-7; 9 nucleotides align to TRBD2. The CDR3 runs to 16 residues. The germline V gene has CDR1 LGHNA and CDR2 YNFKEQ. Unmatched junction bases numbered 5, after V lost 0 bases and J lost 2 bases. CDR3 loop: CASSQEELAGTYEQYF. CDR3 sequence (DNA): TGTGCCAGCAGCCAAGAAGAGCTAGCGGGGACCTACGAGCAGTACTTC.

This clonotype was recorded a few times. The chain links TRBV18 to TRBJ2-3; D is ambiguous. The CDR3 is 13 amino acids. From germline, CDR1 is KGHSH and CDR2 LQKENI. Trimming cost V 2 bases and J 9 bases, with 12 bases left between them. CDR3 DNA: TGTGCCAGCTCACCAGCCCAGCAGGAGACGCAGTATTTT. This translates into CASSPAQQETQYF.

Concerning this clonotype: A much larger clone lies a single base off, so this may be a read error. The chain couples TRBV29-1 to TRBJ2-1; TRBD2 agrees at 7 bases. The germline V gene has CDR1 SQVTM and CDR2 ANQGSEA. V trimming: 4 bases; J trimming: 8 bases; junction bases outside the gene matches: 5. The length of the CDR3 is 12 residues. CDR3 in DNA: TGCAGCGTTGTTGGACTAGTTGATGAGCAGTTCTTC. Protein sequence: CSVVGLVDEQFF.

The CDR3 here is CASRIARETQYF. The CDR3 DNA reads as TGTGCCAGCCGAATAGCGCGGGAGACCCAGTACTTC. The chain combines TRBV12-3 or TRBV12-4 with TRBJ2-5; a weak D match, TRBD2 (5 bases). CDR3 length: 12 residues. V shed 8 bases and J shed 5 bases, with 12 bases lying between them.

The gene calls are TRBV2 and TRBJ1-2; 8 positions agree with TRBD1. Germline trimming cut 6 bases from V and 2 bases from J; bases unmatched to any gene: 5. CDR3 length equals 14 residues. From germline, CDR1 is SNHLY and CDR2 FYNNEI. CDR3 nucleotides: TGTGCCAGCAGGGACAGGGTCGCGAACTATGGCTACACCTTC. It translates to CASRDRVANYGYTF.

The J gene is TRBJ1-2, the V gene TRBV25-1; no clear D gene. CDR1 and CDR2 (germline): MGHDK, SYGVNS. The CDR3 runs to 15 residues. V lost 3 bases and J 1 base, leaving 12 bases between the germline ends. The CDR3 nucleotides read TGTGCCAGCAGTGATCGGCCCATGGGTAACTATGGCTACACCTTC. Its protein is CASSDRPMGNYGYTF.

This clonotype was detected only once. V gene TRBV5-1 combines with J gene TRBJ1-4; 7 bases map to TRBD1. Germline V gene lookup returns CDR1 SGHRS and CDR2 YFSETQ. The CDR3 has 14 amino acids. V dropped 1 base and J dropped 8; count of bases not matched to a gene: 5. CDR3 nucleotides: TGCGCCAGCAGCTTGTGGGACAGAGGGGAAAAACTGTTTTTT. Protein product: CASSLWDRGEKLFF.

The chain carries TRBV27 and TRBJ2-4; TRBD2 agrees at 13 bases. The CDR3 runs to 16 residues. V was pared by 5 bases and J by 2 bases, with 3 bases of the junction left unmatched. Germline V gene data show CDR1 as MNHEY and CDR2 as SMNVEV (reference sequence). CDR3 coding DNA: TGTGCCAGCAGTGGGACTAGCGGGATGTCCAAAAACATTCAGTACTTC. Its translation is CASSGTSGMSKNIQYF.

The sample holds a few counts of this clonotype. The junction departs from germline at one end; a sequencing error may be responsible. The gene calls are TRBV4-1 and TRBJ2-7; the D gene is possibly TRBD2 (5 bases). Germline CDR1 reads MGHRA; CDR2 reads YSYEKL. The length of the CDR3 is 13 residues. CDR3: CASSPVPTGEQYF. CDR3 DNA: TGCGCCAGCAGCCCCGTCCCGACTGGGGAGCAGTATTTC.

The sample holds a few counts of this clonotype. This chain uses TRBV20-1 with TRBJ1-5; 9 bases fit TRBD1. Germline values: CDR1 DFQATT, CDR2 SNEGSKA (reference sequence). Germline trimming cut 2 bases from V and 3 bases from J; bases unmatched to any gene: 11. The CDR3 contains 17 residues. CDR3 residues: CSARQAGDRAYNQPQHF. The CDR3 nucleotides are TGCAGTGCTAGACAAGCCGGGGACAGGGCTTACAATCAGCCCCAGCATTTT.

CDR3 residues: CASSDRAGTSKTDTQYF. In DNA, the CDR3 is TGTGCCAGCAGCGATCGAGCCGGGACTAGCAAGACAGATACGCAGTATTTT. The chain links TRBV9 to TRBJ2-3; 9 bases map to TRBD2. V lost 3 bases and J lost 3; bases outside the gene matches: 11. This CDR3 comprises 17 residues. CDR1 and CDR2 (germline): SGDLS, YYNGEE.

J is TRBJ2-7 and V is TRBV10-3; D is unresolved. Germline-derived CDR1 and CDR2 are ENHRY and SYGVKD. Trimming took off 5 bases at V and 5 bases at J, with 13 bases between the two ends. This CDR3 has 13 amino acids. The CDR3 DNA reads as TGTGCCATCAGTAATGAACTCCCCCACGAGCAGTACTTC. Translated: CAISNELPHEQYF.

The genes are TRBV10-3 and TRBJ1-2, with 8 bases lining up with TRBD1. Per germline, CDR1 ENHRY and CDR2 SYGVKD. The CDR3 runs to 15 residues. Trimming took 2 bases from V and 0 from J; bases not matched to a gene: 2. CDR3 amino acids: CAISEDRGTNYGYTF. The CDR3 DNA follows: TGTGCCATCAGTGAGGACAGGGGTACTAACTATGGCTACACCTTC.

The rearrangement uses TRBV12-3 or TRBV12-4 and TRBJ2-5; D not certain. CDR3 length equals 15 residues. The V gene lost 1 base and the J gene lost 1 base, with 10 bases spanning the gap. CDR3 amino acids: CASSLGQAFQETQYF. The CDR3 DNA sequence: TGTGCCAGCAGTTTAGGCCAAGCATTCCAAGAGACCCAGTACTTC.

The chain employs TRBV7-2 and TRBJ2-7, with a weak D call TRBD2 (5 bases). The V end lost 3 bases, the J end lost 2 bases, and 14 bases lay between the germline ends. CDR3 length: 15 amino acids. Germline V gene sequence: CDR1 SGHTA, CDR2 FQGNSA. CDR3 protein: CASSLGLARAYEQYF. CDR3 nucleotides: TGTGCCAGCAGCTTGGGATTAGCGAGAGCCTACGAGCAGTACTTC.

J is TRBJ2-5 and V is TRBV20-1; D possibly corresponds to TRBD1 (6 bases). The DNA end is a closer match to TRBJ2-7, so the J assignment may be wrong. The CDR3 consists of 15 residues. Germline V gene sequence: CDR1 DFQATT, CDR2 SNEGSKA (reference sequence). The CDR3 DNA reads as TGCAGTGCGCGGACAGCCCAGAGTCTTGGTAACGAGCAGTACTTC. Its protein is CSARTAQSLGNEQYF.

The V gene is TRBV10-3, the J gene TRBJ1-1; 10 bases line up with TRBD1. Looked up from germline, CDR1 is ENHRY and CDR2 is SYGVKD. With V trimmed by 10 bases and J by 2 bases, 10 bases remained unmatched. This CDR3 comprises 15 residues. The chain's CDR3 is CATFGTGAGNTEAFF. CDR3 bases: TGTGCCACTTTCGGGACAGGGGCGGGAAACACTGAAGCTTTCTTT.

The chain is built from TRBV9 and TRBJ2-5; D is perhaps TRBD1 (5 bases). The germline gives CDR1 SGDLS, CDR2 YYNGEE. Trimming cost V 0 bases and J 0 bases, with 9 bases left between them. This CDR3 region has 15 residues. CDR3 DNA sequence: TGTGCCAGCAGCGTAGGCGGCAGGGACCAAGAGACCCAGTACTTC. It codes for CASSVGGRDQETQYF. The full variable domain, its missing parts supplied by reference TRBV9 and TRBJ2-5, is DSGVTQTPKHLITATGQRVTLRCSPRSGDLSVYWYQQSLDQGLQFLIQYYNGEERAKGNILERFSAQQFPDLHSELNLSSLELGDSALYFCASSVGGRDQETQYFGPGTRLLVL.

This clonotype was seen only a few times. The chain uses TRBV6-6 and TRBJ2-5, with 10 bases aligning to TRBD2. Germline assignment: CDR1 MNHNY and CDR2 SVGAGI (reference sequence). The CDR3 contains 14 residues. V trimming: 6 bases; J trimming: 4 bases; junction bases outside the gene matches: 5. The CDR3 DNA reads TGTGCCAGCAGACCTGGGACTAGCGTAGAGACCCAGTACTTC. Translation: CASRPGTSVETQYF.

This clonotype has just a few counts. The rearrangement joins TRBV29-1 to TRBJ2-1; 9 bases match TRBD2. The germline V gene encodes CDR1 SQVTM and CDR2 ANQGSEA. This CDR3 is 15 amino acids long. V gave up 3 bases and J gave up 9 bases; unmatched junction bases: 12. The chain's CDR3 is CSVETSGTSFGEQFF. CDR3 coding DNA: TGCAGCGTTGAGACTAGCGGAACATCTTTTGGTGAGCAGTTCTTC.

The rearrangement links TRBV7-2 to TRBJ1-1; no reliable D call. Trimming took off 0 bases at V and 7 bases at J, with 6 bases between the two ends. Germline assignment: CDR1 SGHTA and CDR2 FQGNSA. The CDR3 runs to 12 residues. The CDR3 DNA sequence: TGTGCCAGCAGCTTAGCGGGCTTTGAAGCTTTCTTT. Its translation: CASSLAGFEAFF.

The rearrangement joins TRBV15 to TRBJ2-5; no clear D gene. Germline CDR1 is LNHNV and CDR2 is YYDKDF (reference sequence). V was pared by 3 bases and J by 4 bases, with 9 bases between. The length of the CDR3 is 13 residues. The CDR3 DNA sequence: TGTGCCACCAGCAGGCTGCTTGCAGAGACCCAGTACTTC. This translates into CATSRLLAETQYF.

The chain links TRBV7-9 to TRBJ1-1, with 8 bases identical to TRBD1. Per the germline V gene, CDR1 is SEHNR and CDR2 is FQNEAQ (reference sequence). CDR3 length: 16 amino acids. With 4 bases clipped from V and 7 bases from J, the junction kept 14 bases outside the gene matches. Written as DNA, the CDR3 is TGTGCCAGCAGCTCCGTTTATACCAGGGGGCAGATTGAAGCTTTCTTT. This codes for CASSSVYTRGQIEAFF.